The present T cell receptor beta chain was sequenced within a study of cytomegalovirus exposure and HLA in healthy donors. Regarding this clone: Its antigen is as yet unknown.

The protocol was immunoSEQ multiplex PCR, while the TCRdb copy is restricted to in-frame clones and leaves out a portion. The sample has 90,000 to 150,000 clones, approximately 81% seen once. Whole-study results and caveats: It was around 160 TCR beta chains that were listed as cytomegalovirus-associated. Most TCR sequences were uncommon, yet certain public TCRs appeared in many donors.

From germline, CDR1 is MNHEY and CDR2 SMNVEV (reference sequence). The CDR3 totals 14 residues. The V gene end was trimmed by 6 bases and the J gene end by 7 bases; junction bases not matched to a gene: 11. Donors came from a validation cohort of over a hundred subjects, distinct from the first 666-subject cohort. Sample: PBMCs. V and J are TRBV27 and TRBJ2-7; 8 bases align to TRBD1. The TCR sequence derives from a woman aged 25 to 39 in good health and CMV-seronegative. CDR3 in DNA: TGTGCCAGCAGGAGACAGGGGTTACTAGAGGAGCAGTACTTC. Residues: CASRRQGLLEEQYF.